One sample yielded the 7 T cell receptor beta chains listed below, sequenced in a study of cytomegalovirus exposure and HLA in healthy donors. Primers included in the PCR were 60 Vbeta and 13 Jbeta primers. The repertoire was sequenced with immunoSEQ multiplex PCR; TCRdb's copy has only in-frame clones and lacks some. The table has 110,000 to 150,000 clones, roughly 85% seen once. The sample consisted of PBMCs. The receptor source for this set is a male donor in good health and CMV-seronegative.

The chain employs TRBV29-1 and TRBJ2-1; possibly TRBD2 for D (6 bases). Germline lookup yields CDR1 SQVTM and CDR2 ANQGSEA. CDR3 size: 15 residues. V gave up 4 bases and J gave up 7 bases, with 20 bases separating them. CDR3 bases: TGCAGCGTTGCGCTCAGACTAGATATGCTGAATGAGCAGTTCTTC. Its protein is CSVALRLDMLNEQFF.

The chain joins TRBV7-9 to TRBJ1-6; 8 positions match TRBD1. V dropped 5 bases and J dropped 10; count of bases not matched to a gene: 4. The CDR3 has 13 residues. CDR1 is SEHNR, CDR2 FQNEAQ, per germline (reference sequence). The CDR3 DNA is TGTGCCAGCAGCCGACAGGGGAGGTCACCCCTCCACTTT. Its protein product is CASSRQGRSPLHF.

The chain has TRBV4-1 and TRBJ2-2, with D tentatively TRBD1 (6 bases). The germline V and J ends were trimmed by 4 bases and 1 base, with 10 bases remaining between them. The germline CDR1 and CDR2 sequences are MGHRA and YSYEKL. The CDR3 runs to 15 residues. CDR3 bases: TGCGCCAGCAGCCTCCCAGGGGTGAACACCGGGGAGCTGTTTTTT. As protein: CASSLPGVNTGELFF.

The chain couples TRBV19 to TRBJ2-1; tentative D call: TRBD1 (6 bases). This CDR3 comprises 14 residues. Germline values: CDR1 LNHDA, CDR2 SQIVND (reference sequence). V was pared by 9 bases and J by 8 bases, with 20 bases between. This chain's CDR3 is CASTPGTRAHEQFF. The CDR3 nucleotides are TGTGCCAGCACCCCAGGGACAAGGGCCCATGAGCAGTTCTTC.

For this clone: A junction end diverges from the germline sequence, so it may reflect a read error. The rearrangement uses TRBV7-9 and TRBJ1-1, with D hard to call. Germline-derived CDR1 and CDR2 are SEHNR and FQNEAQ (reference sequence). There are 12 residues in the CDR3. The CDR3 is CSSSQEAGEAFF. The CDR3 DNA is TGTTCCAGCAGCCAGGAGGCCGGGGAAGCTTTCTTT.

The chain is built from TRBV7-9 and TRBJ2-1; 9 nucleotides agree with TRBD2. This CDR3 comprises 19 residues. With 5 bases clipped from V and 1 base from J, the junction kept 15 bases outside the gene matches. Germline V gene sequence: CDR1 SEHNR, CDR2 FQNEAQ (reference sequence). The CDR3 loop is CASSPLGSLRGGSYNEQFF. CDR3 nucleotide sequence: TGTGCCAGCAGCCCGTTAGGGTCTTTGCGGGGGGGGTCCTACAATGAGCAGTTCTTC.

This chain joins TRBV7-3 and TRBJ2-3; no clear D gene. Trimming stripped 2 bases from V and 4 bases from J, with 13 bases between. The CDR3 is 15 residues long. Germline lookup yields CDR1 SGHTA and CDR2 FQGTGA. CDR3 bases: TGTGCCAGCAGCTTACTTCCTAGGCGGCCAGATACGCAGTATTTT. Amino acid sequence: CASSLLPRRPDTQYF.